The rows below give T cell receptor beta chains drawn from one sample of a study of T cell clonotyping in hematopoietic cell transplantation. Clones were read by immunoSEQ multiplex PCR, and TCRdb kept only the in-frame ones, dropping some. Of about 20,000 clones detected, about 84% appear once; the ten largest clones hold approximately 8.4%. The starting material was peripheral blood mononuclear cells, obtained before stem cell transplant. The source is a man aged 50 to 59 with acute myeloid leukemia. Some clones in this sample may be carry-over from other donors' samples. Each CDR3 is given with its conserved first and last residue. A D gene is named only where the DNA matches it firmly. Part of the rows lack a size; the others show once, few, many or a class for expanded clones.

CDR3 DNA	CDR3 protein	V gene	CDR3 length	J gene	D gene	clone size
TGTGCCAGTAGTATAGTCGGCGGGGGCTCCTACAATGAGCAGTTCTTC	CASSIVGGGSYNEQFF	TRBV19	16	TRBJ2-1	TRBD2	NA
TGCGCCAGCAGCCAAGGAGGGGAGTCTGGAAACACCATATATTTT	CASSQGGESGNTIYF	TRBV4-3	15	TRBJ1-3	NA	NA
TGTGCCAGCAGTGACCTACAGGGTAGCCTCGACGAGCAGTACTTC	CASSDLQGSLDEQYF	TRBV25-1	15	TRBJ2-7	NA	NA
TGTGCCAGTAGTACGATAACAGGGTTGAACACTGAAGCTTTCTTT	CASSTITGLNTEAFF	TRBV19	15	TRBJ1-1	NA	few
TGTGCCAGCAGCAACTCCGTAAACAGGGCAACTAATGAAAAACTGTTTTTT	CASSNSVNRATNEKLFF	TRBV27	17	TRBJ1-4	NA	once
TGTGCCAGCAGTTTGGTGGGGGCCTTGGGCAATCAGCCCCAGCATTTT	CASSLVGALGNQPQHF	TRBV28	16	TRBJ1-5	NA	NA
TGTGCCAGCAGTTTAGGGTTCGGAGTGAACACTGAAGCTTTCTTT	CASSLGFGVNTEAFF	TRBV27	15	TRBJ1-1	NA	NA
TGTGCCAGCAGCTTAGAGGGCAGCCATAACACTGAAGCTTTCTTT	CASSLEGSHNTEAFF	TRBV7-6	15	TRBJ1-1	NA	NA
TGTGCCAGCAGCCGGGGCCTGAGCACTGAAGCTTTCTTT	CASSRGLSTEAFF	TRBV7-6	13	TRBJ1-1	NA	NA
TGTGCCAGCAGCTTAGCCAGGGGTAGCGAAGCTTTCTTT	CASSLARGSEAFF	TRBV7-6	13	TRBJ1-1	NA	NA
TGTGCCAGCAGCGTAGGGGGGGGATCACCCCTCCACTTT	CASSVGGGSPLHF	TRBV9	13	TRBJ1-6	NA	once
TGCGCCAGCAGCCCGACAGGCCAAGGGACTGAAGCTTTCTTT	CASSPTGQGTEAFF	TRBV4-3	14	TRBJ1-1	NA	NA
TGTGCCAGCATTGGCAGGGCTGACGGCTACACCTTC	CASIGRADGYTF	TRBV2	12	TRBJ1-2	NA	NA
TGTGCCAGCAGCCCGGACCACAGGGGTGCCATATATTTT	CASSPDHRGAIYF	TRBV4-2	13	TRBJ1-3	TRBD1	NA
TGTGCCAGCAGCTTACTTGGTCCAGGGGGCTACGAGCAGTACTTC	CASSLLGPGGYEQYF	TRBV7-2	15	TRBJ2-7	TRBD1	few
TGCGCCAGCAGCCAAGAGAAACAGCTCCTTGGAGGCTACACCTTC	CASSQEKQLLGGYTF	TRBV4-3	15	TRBJ1-2	NA	NA
TGTGCCAGCAGCGCTACAGGGACGAACACCGGGGAGCTGTTTTTT	CASSATGTNTGELFF	TRBV7-3	15	TRBJ2-2	NA	once
TGTGCCAGTAGTATTAGTGCGGCTTCGAGCACAGATACGCAGTATTTT	CASSISAASSTDTQYF	TRBV19	16	TRBJ2-3	NA	NA
TGCGCCAGCAGCCTAGATGGACAGGGTCGACATCAGCCCCAGCATTTT	CASSLDGQGRHQPQHF	TRBV4-1	16	TRBJ1-5	TRBD1	few
TGCGCCAGCAGCCAGAGGACAGGGGAGTCTTCACCCCTCCACTTT	CASSQRTGESSPLHF	TRBV4-3	15	TRBJ1-6	TRBD1	NA
TGCGCCAGCAGCCAAGATCCGGACGGAAGACACCAAGAGACCCAGTACTTC	CASSQDPDGRHQETQYF	TRBV4-3	17	TRBJ2-5	NA	NA
TGTGCCAGCAGCACCCGGACAGGGATAAACTATGGCTACACCTTC	CASSTRTGINYGYTF	TRBV6-6	15	TRBJ1-2	TRBD1	NA
TGTGCCAGCTATTTACGGGTGTTGGGGCGGTTCACTGAAGCTTTCTTT	CASYLRVLGRFTEAFF	TRBV7-7	16	TRBJ1-1	NA	NA